This T cell receptor (beta chain) was sequenced for a study of CD8+CD57+ T cells in acquired aplastic anemia listed by TCRdb under 2018. About the study as a whole: Extracted DNA from sorted CD4+ and CD8+ cells averaged approximately 3 ug, ranging from about 0.19 to 30 ug. CD8+CD57+ expansion was defined as frequency above the mean frequency observed in healthy subjects. The study at large found these results: Around 28 CD8+ CDR3 sequences were found to be shared between patients and controls, but these sequences appeared to be highly expressed in patients and within the immunodominant clones of the patients. Patients and healthy controls showed no significant difference in CD8+ Simpson's diversity (P=0.060).

Genomic DNA served as template for TCR beta VDJ combination and CDR3 sequence profiling. An Illumina HiSeq 2000 was used for TCR repertoire sequencing. Per the authors' processing: TRBV/TRBJ rearrangement plots, CDR3 size and DJ length profiles, and Simpson's diversity index were used to evaluate the repertoires. Whichever DNA sequence was most abundant in the deep sequencing data was defined as the immunodominant clone. CDR3 amino acid sequences were screened for sharing across subjects and compared with published repertoires and the VDJdb database. TCRdb reprocessing: public reads trimmed at Q25 with fastp, clones called with MiXCR, in-frame beta chains kept. Rows are combined by CDR3 protein, so each entry shows the most common genes and DNA. TCRdb assigned the V and J calls; the authors' analysis was not used. In this sample the table shows 130,000 or so distinct CDR3 sequences, about 40% of which occur a single time. About 2.7% of the sample is held by the ten biggest clonotypes.

The CDR3, from cysteine to phenylalanine, totals 16 residues. Only the CDR3 region is kept as DNA, spanning 48 bases read in frame from base 1. V lost 0 bases and J lost 4 bases; the stretch between them is 13 bases long. The germline V gene provides CDR1 MNHEY and CDR2 SVGEGT. This clonotype was counted at least ten times. Which antigen it targets is not known. Base-call qualities are not available, and no considerably larger clone is one nucleotide away. Expansion of CD8+CD57+ cells had been shown by flow cytometry in the patients chosen for sequencing. Every patient had a diagnosis of severe acquired aplastic anemia based on International Study of Aplastic Anemia and Agranulocytosis and Camitta criteria. No therapy had been received by the patients at the time of blood sampling. In the study, sorted CD4+ and CD8+ blood T cells from patients with severe aplastic anemia and from healthy subjects underwent deep sequencing of TCR repertoires. Patients were enrolled in the USA under clinicaltrials.gov protocols 00001620, 01623167, 00001397, 00071045, 00081523 and 00961064. Ficoll-Paque density gradient centrifugation was used to isolate peripheral blood mononuclear cells. Before DNA extraction, CD4+ and CD8+ T cells were sorted with FACS or magnetic beads.

The sequence was obtained from a human donor with aplastic anemia. Sequencing was performed on sorted CD4+, CD8+, or CD8+CD57+ T cells (not recorded which) from PBMCs. The chain is made from TRBV6-2 or TRBV6-3 and TRBJ2-1, with the D call tentatively TRBD1 or TRBD2, each fitting 5 bases. The CDR3 protein is CASSYSIGGRYNEQFF. In nucleotide form, the sequence is TGTGCCAGCAGTTACTCGATTGGGGGACGATACAATGAGCAGTTCTTC.